A selection of T cell receptor beta chains follows, all from one sample in a study of PD-1 blockade in mismatch repair-deficient tumors. This table comes from immunoSEQ multiplex PCR, and its TCRdb copy is limited to in-frame clones, with some not included. The table has over 20,000 clones, 65% to 85% seen once. Sequencing used peripheral blood, obtained 12 weeks after starting pembrolizumab. These receptors were obtained from an adult with mismatch repair-deficient cancer. The CDR3 runs from the conserved cysteine through the conserved F or W. The D gene is left open where the match is weak. Some rows have no size entry. The others give once, few or many, or a class for an expanded clone.

>NA|TRBV6-5|NA|TRBJ2-5
TGTGCCAGCAGTGGACCCAGGGGGGGACAAGAGACCCAGTACTTC
CASSGPRGGQETQYF
>NA|TRBV12-5|TRBD1|TRBJ2-7
TGTGCTAGTGGCCTAGGGGGCACGGCGAACGAGCAGTACTTC
CASGLGGTANEQYF
>NA|TRBV13|NA|TRBJ1-3
TGTGCCAGCAGCTTAGGGGGACCTTTCGGAAACACCATATATTTT
CASSLGGPFGNTIYF
>NA|TRBV4-1|TRBD1|TRBJ2-2
TGCGCCAGCAGCCAAGGGACAGGGGGTGTGAGGACCGGGGAGCTGTTTTTT
CASSQGTGGVRTGELFF
>NA|TRBV27|TRBD1|TRBJ2-7
TGTGCCAGCAGTTCTTTCTTCCGGGACAGCTCTGGGGACGAGCAGTACTTC
CASSSFFRDSSGDEQYF
>NA|TRBV28|NA|TRBJ1-4
TGTGCCAGCACATCGCTTTGGACAAATGCGAATGAAAAACTGTTTTTT
CASTSLWTNANEKLFF
>few|TRBV4-1|NA|TRBJ2-1
TGCGCCAGCAGCCAAGTTGGGGGTAGCAATGAGCAGTTCTTC
CASSQVGGSNEQFF
>NA|TRBV14|NA|TRBJ1-2
TGTGCCAGCAGCTTTACGAATATTGGACGGCACTATGGCTACACCTTC
CASSFTNIGRHYGYTF
>NA|TRBV6-5|NA|TRBJ2-5
TGTGCCAGCACTCCAGGAGTGGGGTTCGGGGAGACCCAGTACTTC
CASTPGVGFGETQYF
>few|TRBV7-9|NA|TRBJ2-7
TGTGCCAGCAGCTCCTGGGGTATATCGGACGAGCAGTACTTC
CASSSWGISDEQYF
>once|TRBV4-1|NA|TRBJ1-3
TGCGCCAGCAGCCAAGGCCCCGGCGGGTCGGCTGGAAACACCATATATTTT
CASSQGPGGSAGNTIYF
>NA|TRBV4-1|TRBD2|TRBJ2-3
TGCGCCAGCAGCCCGGGGCTAGCGGGAACTACGCAGTATTTT
CASSPGLAGTTQYF
>NA|TRBV6-5|TRBD1|TRBJ2-3
TGTGCCAGCAGTTGGGACAGGGGGTACACAGATACGCAGTATTTT
CASSWDRGYTDTQYF
>few|TRBV6-5|NA|TRBJ2-7
TGTGCCAGCAGTTCATCGCCTCAGCAGCAGTACTTC
CASSSSPQQQYF
>NA|TRBV9|TRBD2|TRBJ2-3
TGTGCCAGCAGCGTCTCGCGGGGTAGCGGGAGTACGCAGTATTTT
CASSVSRGSGSTQYF
>NA|TRBV14|TRBD1|TRBJ1-2
TGTGCCAGCAGCCCCACCAGGGGGACTGGCTATGGCTACACCTTC
CASSPTRGTGYGYTF
>NA|TRBV10-1|TRBD1|TRBJ2-2
TGCGCCAGCAGTGGGAGACAGGGTTCGGAGATTAACACCGGGGAGCTGTTTTTT
CASSGRQGSEINTGELFF
>few|TRBV12-5|TRBD2|TRBJ2-1
TGTGCTAGTGGTTTGTTGCCCGGGACTAGCGACAATGAGCAGTTCTTC
CASGLLPGTSDNEQFF
>once|TRBV28|NA|TRBJ2-5
TGTGCCAGCAGTTTACTGCCTCTGTCTTTGCGAGAAGAGACCCAGTACTTC
CASSLLPLSLREETQYF
>NA|TRBV5-1|NA|TRBJ2-1
TGCGCCAGCAGCTTGGCTTCAGGTTCCCAGACCACCTACAATGAGCAGTTCTTC
CASSLASGSQTTYNEQFF
>NA|TRBV6-5|NA|TRBJ2-6
TGTGCCAGCAGTTATGGGCAGGGAGGGGCCAACGTCCTGACTTTC
CASSYGQGGANVLTF
>NA|TRBV6-5|NA|TRBJ2-2
TGTGCCAGCAGTCCGGGAGCGAACACCGGGGAGCTGTTTTTT
CASSPGANTGELFF
>NA|TRBV7-9|NA|TRBJ1-5
TGTGCCAGCAGTGATGACAGAAATCAGCCCCAGCATTTT
CASSDDRNQPQHF
>once|TRBV6-1|NA|TRBJ2-3
TGTGCCAGCAGTTGGACTAGCACAGATACGCAGTATTTT
CASSWTSTDTQYF
>NA|TRBV11-2|TRBD2|TRBJ2-3
TGTGCCAGCAGCTTAGATCTGCTAGCGGGACCCCGAAGAACAGATACGCAGTATTTT
CASSLDLLAGPRRTDTQYF
>NA|TRBV6-5|NA|TRBJ1-5
TGTGCCAGCAGTCCGGCAGGGTCCAATCAGCCCCAGCATTTT
CASSPAGSNQPQHF
>NA|TRBV7-6|NA|TRBJ2-3
TGTGCCAGCAGCAGACCGGGAGAGGCAGATACGCAGTATTTT
CASSRPGEADTQYF
>NA|TRBV5-6|NA|TRBJ2-7
TGTGCCAGCAACATTGCGGGATCCCGTCACTACGAGCAGTACTTC
CASNIAGSRHYEQYF
>NA|TRBV25-1|NA|TRBJ2-7
TGTGCCAGCAGTGAATGCGACAGACAATACGAGCAGTACTTC
CASSECDRQYEQYF
>NA|TRBV13|NA|TRBJ2-5
TGTGCCAGCAGCTTATGGCGCAGGGGACAAGAGACCCAGTACTTC
CASSLWRRGQETQYF
>NA|TRBV6-5|NA|TRBJ1-1
TGTGCCAGCAGTTACTCGAGGCAGGCGAACACTGAAGCTTTCTTT
CASSYSRQANTEAFF
>NA|TRBV14|NA|TRBJ2-7
TGTGCCAGCAGCCAAGGACTTCCCTTGTCCGCCTACGAGCAGTACTTC
CASSQGLPLSAYEQYF
>NA|TRBV6-5|TRBD1|TRBJ1-1
TGTGCCAGCAGTGGGACAGGGAGTACTGAAGCTTTCTTT
CASSGTGSTEAFF
>NA|TRBV7-6|NA|TRBJ2-2
TGTGCCAGCAGCTTAGCACAGAAGAACGGGGAGCTGTTTTTT
CASSLAQKNGELFF
>NA|TRBV5-1|NA|TRBJ2-7
TGCGCCAGCAGCTTGGTGGGCGGCCACCAGTCCTACGAGCAGTACTTC
CASSLVGGHQSYEQYF
>NA|TRBV5-4|TRBD1|TRBJ2-2
TGTGCCAGCAGCGGGTGGGCAGGGGGCCCCGGGGAGCTGTTTTTT
CASSGWAGGPGELFF
>NA|TRBV21-1|NA|TRBJ1-2
TGTGCCAGCATAAACGAACAGGGCGCCTATGGCTACACCTTC
CASINEQGAYGYTF
>NA|TRBV7-9|TRBD1|TRBJ2-3
TGTGCCAGCAGCTCCGGGACAGGTTCTAGCACAGATACGCAGTATTTT
CASSSGTGSSTDTQYF
>NA|TRBV7-8|NA|TRBJ1-5
TGTGCCAGCAGCTTGTATGAGGAGAATCAGCCCCAGCATTTT
CASSLYEENQPQHF
>NA|TRBV11-2|NA|TRBJ2-5
TGTGCCAGCAGCAGAACCAAAGGGGTGAAAAAGACCCAGTACTTC
CASSRTKGVKKTQYF
>few|TRBV15|NA|TRBJ2-7
TGTGCCACCAGCAGAGATCACGGCAGGAAATCCTACGAGCAGTACTTC
CATSRDHGRKSYEQYF
>NA|TRBV18|NA|TRBJ2-1
TGTGCCAGCTCAAAAAGGGACACTTACAATGAGCAGTTCTTC
CASSKRDTYNEQFF
>NA|TRBV2|TRBD1|TRBJ1-5
TGTGCCAGCAGGAGACAGGGGGGAGACAATCAGCCCCAGCATTTT
CASRRQGGDNQPQHF
>NA|TRBV6-1|TRBD1|TRBJ2-1
TGTGCCAGCGGGGACAGAAACTCCTACAATGAGCAGTTCTTC
CASGDRNSYNEQFF
>NA|TRBV25-1|TRBD2|TRBJ2-7
TGTGCCAGCAGTGAATATGGGACTAGCGGGACCTCCTACGAGCAGTACTTC
CASSEYGTSGTSYEQYF
>NA|TRBV27|NA|TRBJ2-7
TGTGCCAGTTCCTCAAGAACAGGGTCCTACGAGCAGTACTTC
CASSSRTGSYEQYF
>NA|TRBV28|TRBD1|TRBJ1-5
TGTGCCAGCAGTTTATCTGGACAGGGAGGGGATCAGCCCCAGCATTTT
CASSLSGQGGDQPQHF
>NA|TRBV28|TRBD2|TRBJ2-5
TGTGCCAGCAGTTTATGGGAAGCGGGAGGGCGTGAGACCCAGTACTTC
CASSLWEAGGRETQYF
>NA|TRBV11-2|NA|TRBJ1-1
TGTGCCAGCAGCTTAGATCTCGACAGCCACACTGAAGCTTTCTTT
CASSLDLDSHTEAFF
>once|TRBV7-9|NA|TRBJ1-1
TGTGCCAGCAGCTATGACATTCACACAGCTTTCTTT
CASSYDIHTAFF
>NA|TRBV18|NA|TRBJ2-6
TGTGCCAGCTCACCAGAATCCGGAGGCTCTGGGGCCAACGTCCTGACTTTC
CASSPESGGSGANVLTF
>few|TRBV21-1|NA|TRBJ2-7
TGTGCCAGCAAGGGAGTATTCTCCGAGCAGTACTTC
CASKGVFSEQYF
>NA|TRBV19|NA|TRBJ2-5
TGTGCCAGTAGTTGGGACGGACAAGAGACCCAGTACTTC
CASSWDGQETQYF
>NA|TRBV7-9|TRBD2|TRBJ2-6
TGTGCCAGCAGCCCCACCTCTAGCGGGGCGCGGGGGGCCAACGTCCTGACTTTC
CASSPTSSGARGANVLTF
>NA|TRBV18|NA|TRBJ2-2
TGTGCCAGCTCGCCAACGCGAGAACTGTCCGGGGAGCTGTTTTTT
CASSPTRELSGELFF
>few|TRBV4-1|NA|TRBJ1-5
TGCGCCAGCAGCCAAGAGTTCAGGGCCCATCAGCCCCAGCATTTT
CASSQEFRAHQPQHF